Presented here are 32 T cell receptor beta chains from one specimen sequenced in a study of beta chain features in type 1 diabetes (dated 2018 in TCRdb). On the study overall, not on this receptor specifically: In all four CD4+ subsets, TCRB CDR3 length was moderately but significantly shorter in type 1 diabetes patients.

Library construction relied on the immunoSEQ multiplex PCR assay. All of the isolated RNA was reverse transcribed with the High Capacity cDNA Reverse Transcription Kit, so expressed TCRB transcripts were sequenced. TCRdb obtained this table from immuneACCESS and retained in-frame rearrangements with V and J assigned. These tables miss some clones; where compared with another copy, unresolved V genes account for less than half of the shortfall, and the remainder is unexplained. The sample table records roughly 400,000 clones; around 10% of these occur just once. The ten largest clones add up to about 0.6% of the sample. No antigen is known for these receptors. The sequenced material came from central memory CD4+ T cells from blood. These TCRs come from a man between 25 and 39 years old with type 1 diabetes.

The chain combines TRBV7-2 with TRBJ1-4; no clear D. V was clipped by 3 bases and J by 8 bases, with 13 bases between them. CDR3 size: 14 residues. Germline CDR1 is SGHTA and CDR2 is FQGNSA. CDR3 loop: CASSFDPGGEKLFF. DNA of the CDR3: TGTGCCAGCAGCTTCGATCCAGGCGGCGAAAAACTGTTTTTT.

This clone was recorded a few times. V and J are TRBV5-1 and TRBJ2-1; D perhaps matches TRBD1 (6 bases). This CDR3 has 17 residues. Trimming cost V 3 bases and J 1 base, with 17 bases left between them. Germline V gene sequence: CDR1 SGHRS, CDR2 YFSETQ. As DNA, the CDR3 is TGCGCCAGCAGCTCTGGCCTAGGGGGAGCGTCCTACAATGAGCAGTTCTTC. It yields the protein CASSSGLGGASYNEQFF.

This clone was counted only a few times. The chain employs TRBV4-2 and TRBJ2-1; D unresolved. This CDR3 is 14 amino acids long. V was cut by 1 base and J by 10 bases, with 14 bases left in between. The germline gives CDR1 LGHNA, CDR2 YNFKEQ. The CDR3: CASSQGALGDEQFF. CDR3 nucleotides: TGTGCCAGCAGCCAAGGGGCCCTAGGCGACGAGCAGTTCTTC.

This chain links TRBV5-1 with TRBJ1-2; TRBD1 matches at 7 bases. The CDR3 has 14 amino acids. Germline V CDR1 and CDR2: SGHRS, YFSETQ. J was trimmed by 8 bases and V by 0 bases; bases with no gene match: 7. The CDR3 is CASSLDQGGHGYTF. DNA for the CDR3: TGCGCCAGCAGCTTGGACCAGGGGGGACACGGCTACACCTTC.

This clone has only a few counts. The sample carries other DNA sequences with the same CDR3. The chain links TRBV5-1 to TRBJ1-3; D remains ambiguous. CDR3 length: 12 amino acids. Trimming took off 4 bases at V and 0 bases at J, with 2 bases between the two ends. Per the germline V gene, CDR1 is SGHRS and CDR2 is YFSETQ. In nucleotides, the CDR3 is TGCGCCAGCAGCCCCTCTGGAAACACCATATATTTT. Amino acids: CASSPSGNTIYF.

The chain recombines TRBV7-9 with TRBJ2-5, with 10 bases fitting TRBD2. The DNA end is more similar to TRBJ2-7, so the J call may be wrong. Germline assignment: CDR1 SEHNR and CDR2 FQNEAQ (reference sequence). The CDR3 has 16 amino acids. The CDR3 DNA follows: TGTGCCAGCAGCAGCCCCGGGGCTAGCGGGAGAAACGAGCAGTACTTC. Translating it yields CASSSPGASGRNEQYF.

V usage is TRBV5-8 and J usage is TRBJ2-3; D gene unclear. CDR1 and CDR2 (germline): SGHTS, YDEGEE. The CDR3 extends over 13 amino acids. V dropped 6 bases and J dropped 4 bases, with 12 bases sitting between them. For the CDR3, the DNA is TGTGCCAGCACCTTCTTCCGGGCAGATACGCAGTATTTT. It encodes CASTFFRADTQYF.

In its sample, this clone was seen a few times. The V gene is TRBV19, the J gene TRBJ2-2; TRBD2 matches at 7 bases. Germline V gene lookup returns CDR1 LNHDA and CDR2 SQIVND (reference sequence). The CDR3 has 15 residues. The junction had 5 bases not matched to a gene; V was cut back by 4 bases and J by 3 bases. The CDR3 protein is CASSSRDYYTGELFF. For the CDR3, the DNA is TGTGCCAGTAGTAGCCGGGACTACTACACCGGGGAGCTGTTTTTT.

This chain connects TRBV5-1 to TRBJ2-1; no reliable D call. The CDR3 runs to 13 residues. Germline loops: CDR1 SGHRS, CDR2 YFSETQ. V lost 0 bases, J lost 7 bases, and 8 bases lay in between. CDR3 sequence (DNA): TGCGCCAGCAGCTTGGCTGGGATAAATGAGCAGTTCTTC. This codes for CASSLAGINEQFF.

This clone was counted a few times. The genes are TRBV7-2 and TRBJ2-3; D is perhaps TRBD2 (5 bases). The CDR3 loop spans 14 amino acids. In germline, CDR1 is SGHTA, CDR2 FQGNSA. V lost 3 bases and J 0 bases, leaving 7 bases between the germline ends. The CDR3: CASSFGLSTDTQYF. In nucleotides, the CDR3 is TGTGCCAGCAGCTTCGGACTTAGCACAGATACGCAGTATTTT.

This clone was seen a few times. The sample holds other DNA sequences that translate to the same CDR3. The chain is built from TRBV5-6 and TRBJ2-5, with TRBD1 matching over 7 bases. The CDR3 covers 13 residues. Losses at the gene ends were 1 base for V and 5 bases for J; bases not matched to a gene: 2. Per the germline V gene, CDR1 is SGHDT and CDR2 is YYEEEE. The CDR3 coding sequence is TGTGCCAGCAGCTTGACAGGGGTGGAGACCCAGTACTTC. This sequence encodes CASSLTGVETQYF. Combining the CDR3 with reference TRBV5-6 and TRBJ2-5 gives the whole variable domain DAGVTQSPTHLIKTRGQQVTLRCSPKSGHDTVSWYQQALGQGPQFIFQYYEEEERQRGNFPDRFSGHQFPNYSSELNVNALLLGDSALYLCASSLTGVETQYFGPGTRLLVL.

Comments on this clone: Other nucleotide sequences in the sample specify the same CDR3. V and J are TRBV7-8 and TRBJ2-6, with D possibly matching TRBD2 (5 bases). The CDR3 extends over 15 amino acids. Trimming stripped 2 bases from V and 4 bases from J, with 9 bases between. The germline V gene encodes CDR1 SGHVS and CDR2 FQNEAQ. CDR3: CASSLTGSGANVLTF. The CDR3 DNA reads as TGTGCCAGCAGCTTAACGGGGTCCGGGGCCAACGTCCTGACTTTC.

The J gene is TRBJ1-2, the V gene TRBV28; 9 nucleotides align to TRBD1. V gave up 5 bases and J gave up 6 bases; unmatched junction bases: 7. The germline gives CDR1 MDHEN, CDR2 SYDVKM. The CDR3 runs to 14 residues. The CDR3 DNA follows: TGTGCCAGCAGTATGGGACAGGGTGACGATGGCTACACCTTC. Translation gives CASSMGQGDDGYTF.

This chain uses TRBV15 with TRBJ2-5; D uncertain. There are 17 residues in the CDR3. Per the germline V gene, CDR1 is LNHNV and CDR2 is YYDKDF (reference sequence). With 1 base removed from V and 1 base from J, the gap between germline ends came to 16 bases. The CDR3 reads CATSRVGVLGFQETQYF. CDR3 bases: TGTGCCACCAGCAGAGTTGGTGTCCTGGGTTTCCAAGAGACCCAGTACTTC.

The genes are TRBV28 and TRBJ1-2; 11 bases agree with TRBD1. V trimming: 8 bases; J trimming: 5 bases; junction bases outside the gene matches: 7. Germline V gene lookup returns CDR1 MDHEN and CDR2 SYDVKM. The CDR3 sequence is 14 residues long. CDR3 region: CASRDRGAVYGYTF. The CDR3 DNA reads TGTGCCAGCCGGGACAGGGGGGCCGTATATGGCTACACCTTC.

This clone was counted many times. The chain recombines TRBV5-1 with TRBJ2-1; 11 bases match TRBD1. This CDR3 contains 14 residues. The J segment lost 6 bases and the V segment lost 4 bases, leaving 3 bases of the junction unmatched. Germline lookup yields CDR1 SGHRS and CDR2 YFSETQ. The CDR3 DNA sequence: TGCGCCAGCAGCCAAGGGACAGGGGGCAATGAGCAGTTCTTC. It encodes CASSQGTGGNEQFF.

This clone was seen more than once but under ten times. V is TRBV7-2 and J is TRBJ2-3, with no clear D. Germline values: CDR1 SGHTA, CDR2 FQGNSA. V dropped 5 bases and J dropped 3 bases, with 9 bases sitting between them. The CDR3 spans 13 residues. The CDR3 is CASSHSPTDTQYF. CDR3 DNA: TGTGCCAGCAGCCATAGCCCGACAGATACGCAGTATTTT. Using reference TRBV7-2 and TRBJ2-3 for the parts outside the CDR3, the full variable domain is GAGVSQSPSNKVTEKGKDVELRCDPISGHTALYWYRQSLGQGLEFLIYFQGNSAPDKSGLPSDRFSAERTGGSVSTLTIQRTQQEDSAVYLCASSHSPTDTQYFGPGTRLTVL.

This clone was seen at least ten times. The V and J genes are TRBV5-6 and TRBJ2-4; D is ambiguous. CDR1 and CDR2 from the germline V gene are SGHDT and YYEEEE. Trimming took 0 bases from V and 0 from J, leaving 4 bases between them. The length of the CDR3 is 14 residues. The CDR3, as DNA: TGTGCCAGCAGCTTGGAGGGAGCCAAAAACATTCAGTACTTC. It translates to CASSLEGAKNIQYF.

This clone was counted only a few times. The chain employs TRBV2 and TRBJ1-3; a possible D gene is TRBD1 (5 bases). Germline assignment: CDR1 SNHLY and CDR2 FYNNEI. The CDR3 totals 14 residues. V lost 7 bases and J lost 0, with 10 bases in between. The chain's CDR3 is CASTRESSGNTIYF. The CDR3 DNA reads as TGTGCCAGCACCAGGGAGAGCTCTGGAAACACCATATATTTT.

This chain joins TRBV28 and TRBJ2-7; D perhaps matches TRBD1 (6 bases). Trimming left V 2 bases short and J 1 base short, with 12 bases between. The CDR3 sequence is 15 residues long. Per germline, CDR1 MDHEN and CDR2 SYDVKM. Here the CDR3 reads CASSLRGTLSYEQYF. CDR3 coding DNA: TGTGCCAGCAGTTTAAGGGGGACACTTTCCTACGAGCAGTACTTC.

Written as DNA, the CDR3 is TGTGCCAGCAGCCGCGGACAGATCTACGAGCAGTACTTC. It encodes CASSRGQIYEQYF. J is TRBJ2-7 and V is TRBV11-3; the D gene is possibly TRBD1 (6 bases). Germline CDR1 and CDR2: SGHNT and YENEEA. V gave up 5 bases and J gave up 3 bases, with 11 bases separating them. The CDR3 extends over 13 amino acids.

As for this clone: An end of the junction differs from the germline gene, which may be a read error. This chain connects TRBV9 to TRBJ1-1; 8 bases are shared with TRBD1. CDR3 length equals 15 residues. Germline CDR1 reads SGDLS; CDR2 reads YYNGEE. CDR3 residues: CASRQGFTLNTGAFF. The DNA for the CDR3 is TGTGCCAGCCGACAGGGGTTCACATTGAACACTGGAGCTTTCTTT.

This clone occurred a few times. This sequence joins TRBV6-1 and TRBJ2-6, with D hard to call. Germline-derived CDR1 and CDR2 are MNHNS and SASEGT. The CDR3 has 16 residues. The V gene lost 4 bases and the J gene lost 0 bases, with 10 bases spanning the gap. As DNA, the CDR3 is TGTGCCAGCAGTGCCGGGCTGACCTCTGGGGCCAACGTCCTGACTTTC. Protein sequence: CASSAGLTSGANVLTF.

This rearrangement joins TRBV6-5 to TRBJ1-1; no firm D call. Germline CDR1 and CDR2: MNHEY and SVGAGI. This CDR3 has 14 amino acids. The ends were cut back, 8 bases at V and 2 bases at J, with 15 bases in the middle. CDR3 amino acids: CASEWVGGNTEAFF. The DNA for the CDR3 is TGTGCCAGCGAGTGGGTAGGTGGAAACACTGAAGCTTTCTTT.

This clone came up a few times. The chain joins TRBV7-8 to TRBJ1-2, with unresolved D. Germline CDR1 reads SGHVS; CDR2 reads FQNEAQ. This CDR3 region has 13 residues. V lost 4 bases and J lost 3, with 9 bases in between. The CDR3: CASSSGRYYGYTF. CDR3 sequence (DNA): TGTGCCAGCAGCTCGGGTCGCTACTATGGCTACACCTTC.

This clone was seen a handful of times. The chain is built from TRBV7-3 and TRBJ2-5; TRBD2 aligns across 7 bases. The CDR3 consists of 16 residues. Trimming cost V 5 bases and J 2 bases; bases outside gene matches: 11. Looked up from germline, CDR1 is SGHTA and CDR2 is FQGTGA. The CDR3 is CASSLGWSGKQETQYF. Written as DNA, the CDR3 is TGTGCCAGCAGCCTTGGATGGAGCGGGAAGCAAGAGACCCAGTACTTC.

The chain combines TRBV7-9 with TRBJ2-3; 11 bases match TRBD2. Germline-derived CDR1 and CDR2 are SEHNR and FQNEAQ (reference sequence). The ends lost 4 bases at V and 8 bases at J; junction bases unmatched: 8. CDR3 length equals 15 residues. The DNA of the CDR3 is TGTGCCAGCAGCTCGGCCGGTAGCGGGAGGGGTACGCAGTATTTT. Translated: CASSSAGSGRGTQYF.

V usage is TRBV27 and J usage is TRBJ2-7, with TRBD2 matching 8 bases. The CDR3 contains 15 residues. J gave up 4 bases and V 3 bases, and 8 bases lay outside the gene matches. Germline V lookup: CDR1 MNHEY, CDR2 SMNVEV (reference sequence). In DNA form, the CDR3 reads TGTGCCAGCAGTTTCCGGGGGACTAGTCTATACGAGCAGTACTTC. This codes for CASSFRGTSLYEQYF.

In its sample, this clone was seen a few times. V usage is TRBV27 and J usage is TRBJ2-3; no clear D gene. Germline values: CDR1 MNHEY, CDR2 SMNVEV (reference sequence). The CDR3 totals 15 residues. The germline V and J ends were trimmed by 1 base and 4 bases, with 12 bases remaining between them. This CDR3 is CASSLFGIWSDTQYF. In nucleotides, the CDR3 is TGTGCCAGCAGTTTATTCGGAATTTGGTCAGATACGCAGTATTTT.

This clone was counted many times. The chain uses TRBV7-9 and TRBJ1-1, with D tentatively TRBD1 (5 bases). This CDR3 spans 16 amino acids. CDR1 SEHNR and CDR2 FQNEAQ come from the germline V gene (reference sequence). V lost 3 bases to trimming and J lost 0 bases, with 14 bases between them. This CDR3 reads CASSLALAGVNTEAFF. The CDR3 DNA follows: TGTGCCAGCAGCTTGGCCCTCGCGGGGGTGAACACTGAAGCTTTCTTT. Drawing the rest from reference TRBV7-9 and TRBJ1-1, the complete variable domain is DTGVSQNPRHKITKRGQNVTFRCDPISEHNRLYWYRQTLGQGPEFLTYFQNEAQLEKSRLLSDRFSAERPKGSFSTLEIQRTEQGDSAMYLCASSLALAGVNTEAFFGQGTRLTVV.

About this clone itself: Sequence at one end of the junction differs from germline and may be a read error. The same CDR3 can be traced to other DNA sequences in this sample. The V call is TRBV6-6, the J call TRBJ2-7; 13 nucleotides line up with TRBD2. Germline-derived CDR1 and CDR2 are MNHNY and SVGAGI (reference sequence). This CDR3 is 15 amino acids long. DNA for the CDR3: TGCGCCAGCAGCGAAGGGACTAGCGGGAATAACGAGCAGTACTTC. Protein product: CASSEGTSGNNEQYF.

This clone was seen only a few times. This chain uses TRBV6-5 with TRBJ2-1; D gene unclear. Looked up from germline, CDR1 is MNHEY and CDR2 is SVGAGI. Between the trimmed V and J ends, which lost 6 bases and 10 bases, there was a span of 13 bases. This CDR3 region has 12 residues. CDR3 residues: CASSPPAGEQFF. The CDR3, as DNA: TGTGCCAGCAGCCCCCCGGCCGGGGAGCAGTTCTTC.